Below, one T cell receptor (beta chain) is given with its context. As yet, its antigen is unknown. This entry belongs to a study of post-analysis software for immune sequencing data. Study-level results: There were a handful of TRBV segments more frequent in patients than controls, and TRBV5-6, TRBV5-1 and TRBV20-1 were among them.

The CDR3 contains 13 residues. With 5 bases removed from V and 6 bases from J, the gap between germline ends came to 14 bases. Germline lookup yields CDR1 MDHEN and CDR2 SYDVKM. Each TCR beta cDNA library carried unique molecular identifiers. MiXCR was run by TCRdb on the PCR reads, yielding one entry per CDR3 protein. The sample yields about 400,000 distinct CDR3 sequences, around 37% seen once. What was sequenced was blood. The chain employs TRBV28 and TRBJ2-7; a weak D match, TRBD1 (6 bases). The origin of this receptor is a girl aged 10-17 years with multiple sclerosis. DNA of the CDR3: TGTGCCAGCAGTATAGGGGGATCCCGCGAGCAGTACTTC. Protein sequence: CASSIGGSREQYF.